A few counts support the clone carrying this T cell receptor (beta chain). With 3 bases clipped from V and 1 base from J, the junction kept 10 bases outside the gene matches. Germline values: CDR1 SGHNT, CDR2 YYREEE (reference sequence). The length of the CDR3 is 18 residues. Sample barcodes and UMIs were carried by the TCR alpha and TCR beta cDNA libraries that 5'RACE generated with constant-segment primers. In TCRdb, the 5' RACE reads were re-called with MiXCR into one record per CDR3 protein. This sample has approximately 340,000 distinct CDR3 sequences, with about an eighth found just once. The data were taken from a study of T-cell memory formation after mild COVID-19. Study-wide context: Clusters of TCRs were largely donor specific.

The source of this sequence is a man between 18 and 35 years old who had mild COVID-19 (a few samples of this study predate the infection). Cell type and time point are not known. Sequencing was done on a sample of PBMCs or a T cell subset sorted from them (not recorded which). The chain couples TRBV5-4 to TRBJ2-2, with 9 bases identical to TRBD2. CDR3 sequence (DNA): TGTGCCAGCAGCTCCTCCGCGGGGGGGATTGGGAACACCGGGGAGCTGTTTTTT. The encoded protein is CASSSSAGGIGNTGELFF.